The present TCR beta chain was sequenced within a study of CD8 T cells in Susac syndrome. The germline V and J ends were trimmed by 6 bases and 3 bases, with 18 bases remaining between them. The CDR3 has 14 amino acids. Looked up from germline, CDR1 is DFQATT and CDR2 is SNEGSKA (reference sequence). Reverse transcription of about 0.5 to 1 ug RNA used random hexamers. TCRdb used MiXCR to reprocess the immunoSEQ multiplex PCR reads, holding one entry per CDR3 protein. The sample contains 100,000 or so distinct CDR3 sequences, about 93% of which appear only once. The chain recombines TRBV20-1 with TRBJ2-7; D is perhaps TRBD1 (6 bases). Sequencing used CD4+ T cells from PBMCs. This sequence originates from a human donor in good health. DNA of the CDR3: TGCAGTGCGCCCATTACAGGGATCCGCTACGAGCAGTACTTC. Its protein product is CSAPITGIRYEQYF.